The 29 T cell receptor beta chains below all came from one sample that was sequenced in a study of response to subunit inactivated influenza vaccine listed by TCRdb under 2018. The library was obtained by RT-PCR. The data were produced on an Illumina HiSeq 2500. The public reads were run again by TCRdb, first through fastp at Q25 and then through MiXCR, and only productive beta chains were kept. Each entry merges the rows of one CDR3 protein and shows their most common DNA and genes. A total of roughly 760,000 distinct CDR3 sequences appear in this sample, 21% of them only once. Together, the top ten hold 10% to 13% of the sample. The specimen comprised PBMCs from blood, sampled roughly 5 days after vaccination. The receptors come from a man in his fifties or sixties who received an inactivated influenza vaccine. Donor details come from another sample of the same person, matched by shared clones.

This clonotype has just a few counts. This chain links TRBV4-3 with TRBJ2-7, with D possibly TRBD1 on 6 matching bases. The CDR3 totals 15 residues. Germline loops: CDR1 LGHNA, CDR2 YSLEER. V was clipped by 5 bases and J by 0 bases, with 14 bases between them. CDR3 protein: CASSKQRGFSYEQYF. The CDR3 DNA reads TGCGCCAGCAGCAAGCAGAGGGGGTTCTCCTACGAGCAGTACTTC.

This clonotype turned up a few times. The rearrangement joins TRBV29-1 to TRBJ1-1, with 12 bases lining up with TRBD1. After removal of 6 bases from V and 8 bases from J, the junction contained 10 bases not matched to a gene. Germline V lookup: CDR1 SQVTM, CDR2 ANQGSEA. The CDR3 length is 14 residues. DNA of the CDR3: TGCAGCGTGAATAAAATGGGACAGGGGGCCGAAGCTTTCTTT. Its translation is CSVNKMGQGAEAFF.

This clonotype was found a few times. The chain recombines TRBV6-2 or TRBV6-3 with TRBJ1-2; D perhaps matches TRBD1 (5 bases). V was shortened by 6 bases and J by 6 bases, with 11 bases between the two germline ends. CDR1 is MNHEY, CDR2 SVGEGT, per germline. The CDR3 is made up of 12 amino acids. The CDR3 DNA is TGTGCCAGCAGCACCATGGGGCATGGCTACACCTTC. The encoded protein is CASSTMGHGYTF.

This rearrangement joins TRBV10-3 to TRBJ2-7; D might be TRBD1 (6 bases). V was cut by 5 bases and J by 1 base, with 12 bases left in between. CDR1 and CDR2 from the germline V gene are ENHRY and SYGVKD. The CDR3 is made up of 14 amino acids. The CDR3 DNA is TGTGCCATCAGTCAGACAGGAGGTTCCTACGAGCAGTACTTC. This sequence encodes CAISQTGGSYEQYF.

This chain joins TRBV11-2 and TRBJ2-1; D is uncertain. The CDR3 is 12 amino acids. Germline V gene data show CDR1 as SGHAT and CDR2 as FQNNGV. Trimming shortened V by 6 bases and J by 5 bases, and 8 bases separated the two germline ends. In DNA form, the CDR3 reads TGTGCCAGCAGTCACCGAAACAATGAGCAGTTCTTC. It yields the protein CASSHRNNEQFF.

The chain links TRBV4-2 to TRBJ2-7; D is possibly TRBD1 or TRBD2 (5 bases each). V was clipped by 0 bases and J by 7 bases, with 7 bases between them. The CDR3 consists of 12 residues. Germline V CDR1 and CDR2: LGHNA, YNFKEQ. The CDR3 is CASSQDWGEQYF. In DNA form, the CDR3 reads TGTGCCAGCAGCCAAGATTGGGGGGAGCAGTACTTC.

This sequence joins TRBV7-6 and TRBJ2-5, with a tentative D call TRBD2 (5 bases). This CDR3 contains 15 residues. Trimming left V 5 bases short and J 3 bases short, with 16 bases between. Germline V lookup: CDR1 SGHVS, CDR2 FNYEAQ. The CDR3 is CASSEGPAEKETQYF. CDR3 nucleotide sequence: TGTGCCAGCAGCGAAGGGCCAGCGGAGAAAGAGACCCAGTACTTC.

This chain uses TRBV20-1 with TRBJ2-1; 7 positions match TRBD1. Losses at the gene ends were 2 bases for V and 7 bases for J; bases not matched to a gene: 8. The germline CDR1 and CDR2 sequences are DFQATT and SNEGSKA (reference sequence). The CDR3 loop spans 14 amino acids. DNA of the CDR3: TGCAGTGCTAGATTTGGGTCAGGGGGAAATGAGCAGTTCTTC. Protein: CSARFGSGGNEQFF.

This sequence joins TRBV12-3 or TRBV12-4 and TRBJ1-1; D remains ambiguous. This CDR3 contains 14 residues. V was cut by 7 bases and J by 0 bases, with 12 bases left in between. In DNA form, the CDR3 reads TGTGCCAGCATGGCGGCAGGCCTGAACACTGAAGCTTTCTTT. It specifies CASMAAGLNTEAFF.

V is TRBV12-3 or TRBV12-4 and J is TRBJ2-3; possibly TRBD1 or TRBD2 for D (6 bases each). The CDR3 contains 16 residues. V lost 2 bases and J lost 1, with 13 bases in between. The CDR3 DNA reads TGTGCCAGCAGTTTATGGGGGGCGGTAGGCACAGATACGCAGTATTTT. It yields the protein CASSLWGAVGTDTQYF.

Only a few counts were recorded for this clonotype. This sequence joins TRBV7-8 and TRBJ1-2; D gene ambiguous. The CDR3 sequence is 14 residues long. The germline CDR1 and CDR2 sequences are SGHVS and FQNEAQ. The V end was cut by 2 bases, the J end by 8 bases, with 15 bases between. The DNA for the CDR3 is TGTGCCAGCAGCTTAAAAGTTGGCCCGGGAGGCTACACCTTC. Protein product: CASSLKVGPGGYTF.

This clonotype was picked up many times. This chain connects TRBV18 to TRBJ2-5; perhaps TRBD1 as D (6 bases). The germline V and J ends were trimmed by 1 base and 4 bases, with 10 bases remaining between them. The CDR3 is 14 amino acids. The V gene's germline CDR1 is KGHSH and CDR2 LQKENI. CDR3 DNA: TGTGCCAGCTCACCACTTGGGGGCCCAGAGACCCAGTACTTC. As protein: CASSPLGGPETQYF.

CDR3: CASSTSGLAIIQYF. CDR3 in DNA: TGTGCCAGCAGCACCTCGGGACTAGCGATCATTCAGTACTTC. This chain uses TRBV28 with TRBJ2-4; 10 bases align to TRBD2. V dropped 6 bases and J dropped 9; count of bases not matched to a gene: 8. The V gene's germline CDR1 is MDHEN and CDR2 SYDVKM. This CDR3 has 14 residues.

This chain joins TRBV28 and TRBJ2-7; D possibly uses TRBD1 or TRBD2 (6 bases each). The CDR3 length is 16 residues. Germline V CDR1 and CDR2: MDHEN, SYDVKM. The ends were cut back, 7 bases at V and 1 base at J, with 20 bases in the middle. This CDR3 is CASTPPWGDNSYEQYF. In DNA form, the CDR3 reads TGTGCCAGCACCCCCCCCTGGGGGGACAATTCCTACGAGCAGTACTTC.

V and J are TRBV2 and TRBJ2-7, with D possibly TRBD2 on 5 matching bases. The V and J ends lost 5 bases and 3 bases respectively, with 11 bases between them. Per germline, CDR1 SNHLY and CDR2 FYNNEI. The CDR3 spans 13 residues. The CDR3 loop reads CASSRGYSYEQYF. The DNA of the CDR3 is TGTGCCAGCAGTAGAGGGTATAGCTACGAGCAGTACTTC.

This chain uses TRBV20-1 with TRBJ2-7, with 10 bases fitting TRBD2. CDR1 DFQATT and CDR2 SNEGSKA come from the germline V gene (reference sequence). V gave up 1 base and J gave up 5 bases; unmatched junction bases: 5. The CDR3 sequence is 14 residues long. CDR3 DNA sequence: TGCAGTGCTAGAGGTAGACTAGCGGGCGACGAGCAGTACTTC. It codes for CSARGRLAGDEQYF.

The V and J genes are TRBV4-1 and TRBJ1-1; TRBD1 is a possible D gene (5 bases). This CDR3 is 15 amino acids long. Trimming took off 1 base at V and 1 base at J, with 10 bases between the two ends. Germline CDR1 reads MGHRA; CDR2 reads YSYEKL. The CDR3: CASSQGPGRNTEAFF. As DNA, the CDR3 is TGCGCCAGCAGCCAAGGGCCGGGACGGAACACTGAAGCTTTCTTT.

The chain links TRBV27 to TRBJ2-3; 10 bases fit TRBD2. Germline CDR1 is MNHEY and CDR2 is SMNVEV (reference sequence). V gave up 0 bases and J gave up 4 bases; unmatched junction bases: 4. The CDR3 sequence is 16 residues long. CDR3 region: CASSLSIAGGADTQYF. DNA for the CDR3: TGTGCCAGCAGTTTATCCATAGCGGGGGGCGCAGATACGCAGTATTTT.

This clonotype was observed a few times. The chain employs TRBV7-8 and TRBJ2-7; D is perhaps TRBD2 (5 bases). This CDR3 comprises 13 residues. The germline gives CDR1 SGHVS, CDR2 FQNEAQ. The V end lost 3 bases, the J end lost 6 bases, and 12 bases lay between the germline ends. The CDR3 region is CASSFQRGSEQYF. The CDR3 DNA sequence: TGTGCCAGCAGCTTCCAACGAGGGAGCGAGCAGTACTTC.

This clonotype was observed a handful of times. The rearrangement uses TRBV24-1 and TRBJ2-1; the D is unclear. CDR3 size: 15 residues. Trimming took 0 bases from V and 3 from J, leaving 8 bases between them. Germline loops: CDR1 KGHDR, CDR2 SFDVKD. CDR3 DNA: TGTGCCACCAGTGATTTGGGGTTAGACTACAATGAGCAGTTCTTC. Translated: CATSDLGLDYNEQFF.

The gene calls are TRBV2 and TRBJ2-1, with 8 bases matching TRBD2. This CDR3 is 14 amino acids long. CDR1 SNHLY and CDR2 FYNNEI come from the germline V gene. Trimming removed 4 bases from V and 6 bases from J; junction bases left unmatched: 5. The CDR3 DNA sequence: TGTGCCAGCAGTGGGGGACTAGGGGTCAATGAGCAGTTCTTC. Protein: CASSGGLGVNEQFF.

This clonotype has more than one count but fewer than ten. The chain joins TRBV3-1 to TRBJ1-1; possible D gene TRBD1, 5 bases. The germline V gene encodes CDR1 LGHDT and CDR2 YNNKEL (reference sequence). CDR3 length: 12 amino acids. Deletions cut 4 bases from V and 8 bases from J, with 11 bases between. CDR3 residues: CASSPMGQEAFF. CDR3 DNA: TGTGCCAGCAGCCCGATGGGGCAGGAAGCTTTCTTT.

This clonotype was recorded a few times. The chain couples TRBV6-1 to TRBJ2-1; maybe TRBD2 (6 bases). The length of the CDR3 is 14 residues. Trimming pared 9 bases from V and 3 bases from J, leaving 15 bases between. Germline lookup yields CDR1 MNHNS and CDR2 SASEGT. This CDR3 reads CASRLREVYNEQFF. DNA of the CDR3: TGTGCCAGTCGTCTAAGGGAGGTCTACAATGAGCAGTTCTTC.

This clonotype was detected a few times. This chain joins TRBV11-2 and TRBJ2-1, with D perhaps matching TRBD1 (6 bases). The CDR3 has 15 residues. Trimming took off 5 bases at V and 3 bases at J, with 14 bases between the two ends. Germline V gene lookup returns CDR1 SGHAT and CDR2 FQNNGV. The CDR3 bases are TGTGCCAGCAGCCGAGCCAGGGGCAACTACAATGAGCAGTTCTTC. This gives the protein CASSRARGNYNEQFF.

This chain connects TRBV20-1 to TRBJ2-7; the D is unclear. CDR1 and CDR2 from the germline V gene are DFQATT and SNEGSKA (reference sequence). The CDR3 is made up of 14 amino acids. Trimming cost V 3 bases and J 4 bases, with 16 bases left between them. CDR3 DNA: TGCAGTGCTAGTCTCGGTTATCCCGGATACGAGCAGTACTTC. Its translation is CSASLGYPGYEQYF.

CDR3 in DNA: TGTGCCAGCAGCGACCCGGTGGATACGCAGTATTTT. It is translated as CASSDPVDTQYF. V is TRBV7-2 and J is TRBJ2-3; D is uncertain. This CDR3 contains 12 residues. Germline CDR1 SGHTA, CDR2 FQGNSA. V was trimmed by 5 bases and J by 6 bases, leaving 9 bases between them.

Comment on this clonotype: This CDR3 is missing its conserved last phenylalanine or tryptophan, likely due to a read error. No DNA is shown, since the ends of the CDR3 on it are uncertain; the CDR3 is the one TCRdb lists. The CDR3 here is CASSSGTANSV. This chain uses TRBV5-6 with TRBJ1-2; TRBD1, the D gene given by the table, was not confirmed from the DNA. The CDR3 spans 11 amino acids, including both terminal residues. CDR1 SGHDT and CDR2 YYEEEE come from the germline V gene.

The CDR3: CASSVARASGSYNEQFF. The CDR3 DNA reads TGTGCCAGCAGCGTAGCTAGGGCTAGCGGCTCCTACAATGAGCAGTTCTTC. The chain recombines TRBV9 with TRBJ2-1, with 7 bases lining up with TRBD2. The V and J ends lost 0 bases and 0 bases, in that order; junction bases with no gene match: 6. The CDR3 spans 17 residues. The germline CDR1 and CDR2 sequences are SGDLS and YYNGEE.

This clonotype was seen more than once but under ten times. The rearrangement links TRBV5-1 to TRBJ2-7, with unresolved D. The CDR3 covers 13 residues. CDR1 and CDR2 (germline): SGHRS, YFSETQ. Deletions cut 4 bases from V and 3 bases from J, with 11 bases between. As DNA, the CDR3 is TGCGCCAGCAGCAAAGCCGAGAACTACGAGCAGTACTTC. It specifies CASSKAENYEQYF.